These T cell receptor beta chains were read from a single sample in a study of control samples from healthy donors and cancer patients. The protocol was immunoSEQ multiplex PCR, while the TCRdb copy is restricted to in-frame clones and leaves out a portion. This sample has about 150,000 clones, with approximately 94% found just once. Sequenced: blood. The receptors originated from a woman younger than 35 in good health. Each CDR3 is given with its conserved first and last residue. The order of the fields is V gene, CDR3 length, D gene, J gene, clone size, CDR3 protein, CDR3 DNA. D genes are given only for firm matches. A clone size is listed for some rows: how often the clone was seen (once, few, many), or a class if it is expanded.

>TRBV2|13|TRBD1|TRBJ1-2|.
CASRPDRVDGYTF
TGTGCCAGCAGACCCGACAGGGTGGATGGCTACACCTTC
>TRBV6-2/TRBV6-3|16|.|TRBJ1-5|.
CASSYRQTYSNQPQHF
TGTGCCAGCAGTTACAGGCAGACCTATAGCAATCAGCCCCAGCATTTT
>TRBV11-3|15|.|TRBJ1-3|.
CATSPRGTAGNTIYF
TGTGCCACCAGTCCCCGCGGGACGGCTGGAAACACCATATATTTT
>TRBV9|16|.|TRBJ2-5|once
CASSVGGPALQETQYF
TGTGCCAGCAGCGTAGGGGGGCCAGCGCTCCAAGAGACCCAGTACTTC
>TRBV24-1|12|.|TRBJ1-1|few
CATRGVNTEAFF
TGTGCCACCAGGGGGGTTAACACTGAAGCTTTCTTT
>TRBV2|15|TRBD1|TRBJ1-6|.
CASRPSGQGGSPLHF
TGTGCCAGCAGACCCTCAGGACAGGGTGGTTCACCCCTCCACTTT
>TRBV15|14|.|TRBJ2-5|.
CATSRVGSQETQYF
TGTGCCACCAGCAGAGTGGGGTCCCAAGAGACCCAGTACTTC
>TRBV9|16|TRBD2|TRBJ2-3|.
CASSVLLAGATDTQYF
TGTGCCAGCAGCGTGCTACTAGCGGGGGCCACAGATACGCAGTATTTT
>TRBV7-6|12|.|TRBJ2-3|.
CASSQVLDTQYF
TGTGCCAGCAGCCAAGTATTGGATACGCAGTATTTT
>TRBV7-3|14|.|TRBJ1-6|.
CASSSGPYNSPLHF
TGTGCCAGCAGCTCGGGACCCTATAATTCACCCCTCCACTTT
>TRBV12-5|16|.|TRBJ1-1|.
CASGSFLQGTNTEAFF
TGTGCTAGTGGTTCCTTCTTACAGGGAACGAACACTGAAGCTTTCTTT
>TRBV13|14|.|TRBJ2-7|.
CASSLPITGNEQYF
TGTGCCAGCAGCCTTCCAATTACAGGGAACGAGCAGTACTTC
>TRBV7-3|19|TRBD2|TRBJ2-7|.
CASSPTTVGLAGGHHEQYF
TGTGCCAGCAGCCCAACGACGGTGGGTCTAGCGGGGGGGCACCACGAGCAGTACTTC
>TRBV10-3|15|.|TRBJ2-3|.
CAISDYYGITDTQYF
TGTGCCATCAGTGATTATTACGGGATCACAGATACGCAGTATTTT
>TRBV18|14|.|TRBJ1-6|.
CASSTQRLNSPLHF
TGTGCCAGCTCAACTCAAAGACTTAATTCACCCCTCCACTTT
>TRBV9|15|.|TRBJ2-2|.
CASSVGGLFTGELFF
TGTGCCAGCAGCGTAGGGGGACTTTTCACCGGGGAGCTGTTTTTT
>TRBV6-1|15|.|TRBJ1-2|.
CASSEWGRTNYGYTF
TGTGCCAGCAGTGAATGGGGTAGAACGAACTATGGCTACACCTTC
>TRBV9|16|TRBD1|TRBJ1-2|.
CASSKGLGQVDYGYTF
TGTGCCAGCAGCAAAGGACTCGGACAGGTTGATTATGGCTACACCTTC
>TRBV5-5|14|.|TRBJ2-1|.
CASSLVYSGYEQFF
TGTGCCAGCAGCTTGGTTTATTCGGGCTATGAGCAGTTCTTC
>TRBV7-2|15|.|TRBJ1-2|.
CASSQFQDTYYGYTF
TGTGCCAGCAGCCAGTTTCAGGACACGTACTATGGCTACACCTTC
>TRBV10-3|14|.|TRBJ1-1|.
CAISDGVRYTEAFF
TGTGCCATCAGTGACGGGGTTCGGTACACTGAAGCTTTCTTT
>TRBV7-2|15|.|TRBJ2-2|.
CASSLQGGHTGELFF
TGTGCCAGCAGCTTACAGGGTGGGCACACCGGGGAGCTGTTTTTT
>TRBV7-9|16|.|TRBJ1-6|once
CASSLAAGTHNSPLHF
TGTGCCAGCAGCTTAGCGGCAGGGACTCATAATTCACCCCTCCACTTT
>TRBV15|15|TRBD1|TRBJ2-5|.
CATSSQTGAQETQYF
TGTGCCACCAGCAGTCAGACAGGGGCCCAAGAGACCCAGTACTTC
>TRBV4-2|13|TRBD1|TRBJ2-5|.
CASSRDREETQYF
TGTGCCAGCAGTCGGGACAGGGAGGAGACCCAGTACTTC
>TRBV11-3|14|.|TRBJ2-7|once
CASSPRRGGYEQYF
TGTGCCAGCAGCCCACGCAGGGGAGGCTACGAGCAGTACTTC
>TRBV19|14|TRBD1|TRBJ1-2|.
CASTRDRGMYGYTF
TGTGCCTCCACAAGAGACAGGGGGATGTATGGCTACACCTTC
>TRBV6-2/TRBV6-3|17|TRBD1|TRBJ2-7|.
CASSYSPQGVSSYEQYF
TGTGCCAGCAGTTACTCTCCACAGGGGGTGAGCTCCTACGAGCAGTACTTC
>TRBV28|15|TRBD2|TRBJ2-3|.
CASSPPGLAGDTQYF
TGTGCCAGCAGTCCCCCCGGACTAGCGGGAGATACGCAGTATTTT
>TRBV6-5|15|.|TRBJ1-2|.
CASSRGIWSNYGYTF
TGTGCCAGCAGTCGGGGGATATGGTCGAACTATGGCTACACCTTC
>TRBV6-5|14|.|TRBJ1-2|.
CASSHPGGARGYTF
TGTGCCAGCAGTCACCCCGGGGGGGCTCGAGGCTACACCTTC